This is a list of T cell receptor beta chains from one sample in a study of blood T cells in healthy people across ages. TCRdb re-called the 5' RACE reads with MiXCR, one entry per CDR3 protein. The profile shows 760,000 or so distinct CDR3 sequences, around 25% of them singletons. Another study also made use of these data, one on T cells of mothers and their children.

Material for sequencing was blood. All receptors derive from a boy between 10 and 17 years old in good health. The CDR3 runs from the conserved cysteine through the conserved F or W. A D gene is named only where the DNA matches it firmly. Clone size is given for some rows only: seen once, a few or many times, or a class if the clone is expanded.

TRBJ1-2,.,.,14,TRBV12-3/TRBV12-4,TGTGCCAGCAGTTCCGCCGGGACAACCTATGGCTACACCTTC,CASSSAGTTYGYTF
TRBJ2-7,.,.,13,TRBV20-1,TGCAGTGCTAGACCCGACGGCTCCTACGAGCAGTACTTC,CSARPDGSYEQYF
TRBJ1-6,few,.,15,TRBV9,TGTGCCAGCAGCGTAGCAGGGAATTATAATTCACCCCTCCACTTT,CASSVAGNYNSPLHF
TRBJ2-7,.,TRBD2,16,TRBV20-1,TGCAGTGCTAGGATCCAAGGACTAGCGGGGGGGCACGAGCAGTACTTC,CSARIQGLAGGHEQYF
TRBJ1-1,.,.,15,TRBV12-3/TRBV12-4,TGTGCCAGCAGTTCCCCGGAACCGGCGGACACTGAAGCTTTCTTT,CASSSPEPADTEAFF
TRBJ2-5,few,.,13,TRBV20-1,TGCAGTGCTAGACCCCAGGGACAAGAGACCCAGTACTTC,CSARPQGQETQYF
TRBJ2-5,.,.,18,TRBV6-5,TGTGCCAGCAGTTACACTAGACAGACGGGGAACACTCAAGAGACCCAGTACTTC,CASSYTRQTGNTQETQYF
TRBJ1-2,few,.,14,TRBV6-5,TGTGCCAGCAGCAGGACATCCGGGATCGATGGCTACACCTTC,CASSRTSGIDGYTF
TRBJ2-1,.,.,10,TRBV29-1,TGCAGCGTTGGTGTGGATGAGCAGTTCTTC,CSVGVDEQFF
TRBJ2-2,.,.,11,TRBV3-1,TGTGCCAGCAGCAATGGCGGGGAGCTGTTTTTT,CASSNGGELFF
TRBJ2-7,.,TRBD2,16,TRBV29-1,TGCAGCGTTGAAGGGGCGGGGGGCAGTGCCGGCGACGAGCAGTACTTC,CSVEGAGGSAGDEQYF
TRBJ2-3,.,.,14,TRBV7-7,TGTGCTAGCAGCCCTATAGCGGCTACAGATACGCAGTATTTT,CASSPIAATDTQYF
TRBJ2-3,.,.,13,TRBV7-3,TGTGCCAGCAGCCCTGTCACGGGAGATACGCAGTATTTT,CASSPVTGDTQYF
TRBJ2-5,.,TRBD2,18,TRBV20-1,TGCAGTGCTAGAGATGACCTTAGGCTAGCGGGAGTTTACGAGACCCAGTACTTC,CSARDDLRLAGVYETQYF
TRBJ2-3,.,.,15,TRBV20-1,TGCAGTGCTAGAGATAAAGGTTACCACACAGATACGCAGTATTTT,CSARDKGYHTDTQYF
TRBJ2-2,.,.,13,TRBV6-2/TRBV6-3,TGTGCCAGCAGTTATAACCCCACCGGGGAGCTGTTTTTT,CASSYNPTGELFF
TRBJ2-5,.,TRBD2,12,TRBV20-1,TGCAGTGCGGGGACTAGTCTCTACGGGCAGTACTTC,CSAGTSLYGQYF
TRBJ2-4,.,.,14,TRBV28,TGTGCCAGCAGTTTATGGGGAAAAAAAAACATTCAGTACTTC,CASSLWGKKNIQYF
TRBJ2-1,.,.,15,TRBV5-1,TGCGCCAGCAGCTTTTGGGGCAATGAATACAATGAGCAGTTCTTC,CASSFWGNEYNEQFF
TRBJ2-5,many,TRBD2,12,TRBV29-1,TGCAGCGTGGCGGGATTCAGCGGGGCCCAGTACTTC,CSVAGFSGAQYF
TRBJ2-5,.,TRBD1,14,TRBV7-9,TGTGCCAGCAGTCACCAGGGGGTCGGAGAGACCCAGTACTTC,CASSHQGVGETQYF
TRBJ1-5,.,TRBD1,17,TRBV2,TGTGCCAGCAGTGAAATGTTTGGGGGACAGCTCAATCAGCCCCAGCATTTT,CASSEMFGGQLNQPQHF
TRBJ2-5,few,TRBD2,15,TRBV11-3,TGTGCCAGCAGCCAACTAGCGGGGGCCCAAGAGACCCAGTACTTC,CASSQLAGAQETQYF
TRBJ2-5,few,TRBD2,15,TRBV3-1,TGTGCCAGCAGCCAAGACCTAGCGGCGCAAGAGACCCAGTACTTC,CASSQDLAAQETQYF
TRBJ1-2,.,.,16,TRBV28,TGTGCCAGCAGTTCCTCCCTCGATCAAGCTATCTATGGCTACACCTTC,CASSSSLDQAIYGYTF
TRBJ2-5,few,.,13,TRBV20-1,TGCAGTGCTACTGTGGACCCTCACCAGACCCAGTACTTC,CSATVDPHQTQYF
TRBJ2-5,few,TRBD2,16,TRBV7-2,TGTGCCAGCAGCTCAAGACTAGCGGGACCTCAAGAGACCCAGTACTTC,CASSSRLAGPQETQYF
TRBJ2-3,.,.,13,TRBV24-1,TGTGCCACCAGTGACCACGGAACGGGATCGAGGTATTTT,CATSDHGTGSRYF
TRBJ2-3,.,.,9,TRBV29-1,TGCAGCGTTGAAGATCCAAGCACCTTT,CSVEDPSTF
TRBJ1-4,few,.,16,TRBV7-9,TGTGCCAGCAGCTTACGGCTGGGTGCAACTAATGAAAAACTGTTTTTT,CASSLRLGATNEKLFF
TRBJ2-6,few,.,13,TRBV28,TGTGCCAGCAGCCGTGACGGGGCCAACGTCCTGACTTTC,CASSRDGANVLTF
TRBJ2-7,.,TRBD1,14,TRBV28,TGTGCCAGCACCGTTGGGACAGGGTCCCACGAGCAGTACTTC,CASTVGTGSHEQYF
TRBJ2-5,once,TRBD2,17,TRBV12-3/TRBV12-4,TGTGCCAGCAGTTTAACGCTAGCGGGAGGGCCGCGGGAGACCCAGTACTTC,CASSLTLAGGPRETQYF
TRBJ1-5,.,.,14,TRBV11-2,TGTGCCAGCAGCTTAGCGGTAGGGATTCAGCCCCAGCATTTT,CASSLAVGIQPQHF
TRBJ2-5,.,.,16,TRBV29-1,TGCAGCGTCCGATCCGAGGCCTCCTGTTTCCAAGAGACCCAGTACTTC,CSVRSEASCFQETQYF
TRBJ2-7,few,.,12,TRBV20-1,TGCAGTGCTAGAGATAGGTCGGCAGGACAGTACTTC,CSARDRSAGQYF
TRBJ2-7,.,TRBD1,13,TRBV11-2,TGTGCCAGCAGCCTAACAGGGGGCCACGAGCAGTACTTC,CASSLTGGHEQYF
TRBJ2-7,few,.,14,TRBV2,TGTGCCAGCAGTGACGGCGTTACCTACGGGTCGCAGTACTTC,CASSDGVTYGSQYF
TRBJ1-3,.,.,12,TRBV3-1,TGTGCCAGCAGCCAACCGGGGGACGTCTATATGTTT,CASSQPGDVYMF
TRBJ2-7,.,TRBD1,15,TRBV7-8,TGTGCCAGCAGCTTGTCCGGGACAGGGCTATACGAGCAGTACTTC,CASSLSGTGLYEQYF